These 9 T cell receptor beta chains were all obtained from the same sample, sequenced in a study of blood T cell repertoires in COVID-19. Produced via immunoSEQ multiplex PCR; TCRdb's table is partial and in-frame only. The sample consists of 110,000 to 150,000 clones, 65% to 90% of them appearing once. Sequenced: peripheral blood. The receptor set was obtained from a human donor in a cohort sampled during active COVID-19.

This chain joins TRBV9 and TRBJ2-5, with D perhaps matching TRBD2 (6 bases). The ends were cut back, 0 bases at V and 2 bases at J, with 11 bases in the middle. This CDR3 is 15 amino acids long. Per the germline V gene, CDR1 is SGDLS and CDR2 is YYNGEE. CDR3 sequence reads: CASSVEASEQETQYF. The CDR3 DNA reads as TGTGCCAGCAGCGTAGAGGCTAGCGAACAAGAGACCCAGTACTTC.

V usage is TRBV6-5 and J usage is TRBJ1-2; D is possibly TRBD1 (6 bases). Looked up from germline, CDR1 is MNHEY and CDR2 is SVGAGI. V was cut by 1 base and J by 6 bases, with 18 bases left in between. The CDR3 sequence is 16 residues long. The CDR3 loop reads CASSYFPQGNSDGYTF. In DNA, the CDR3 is TGTGCCAGCAGTTACTTTCCGCAGGGGAACTCCGATGGCTACACCTTC.

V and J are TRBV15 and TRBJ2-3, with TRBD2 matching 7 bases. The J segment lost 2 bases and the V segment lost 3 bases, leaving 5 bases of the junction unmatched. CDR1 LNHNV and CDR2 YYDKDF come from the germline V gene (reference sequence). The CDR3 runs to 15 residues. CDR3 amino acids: CATSSLTSITDTQYF. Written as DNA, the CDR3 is TGTGCCACCAGCAGTCTGACTAGCATCACAGATACGCAGTATTTT.

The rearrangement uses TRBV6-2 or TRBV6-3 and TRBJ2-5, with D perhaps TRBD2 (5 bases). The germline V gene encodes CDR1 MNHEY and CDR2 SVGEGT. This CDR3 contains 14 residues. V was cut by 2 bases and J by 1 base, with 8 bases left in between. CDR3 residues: CASSYMGVQETQYF. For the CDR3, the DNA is TGTGCCAGCAGTTACATGGGAGTCCAAGAGACCCAGTACTTC.

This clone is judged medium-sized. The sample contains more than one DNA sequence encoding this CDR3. CDR3 DNA: TGTGCCAGCTCACCACCAACAGCAAACCAAGAGACCCAGTACTTC. It translates to CASSPPTANQETQYF. The rearrangement uses TRBV18 and TRBJ2-5; D unresolved. The CDR3 consists of 15 residues. Trimming removed 0 bases from V and 0 bases from J, with 8 bases in between. Germline loops: CDR1 KGHSH, CDR2 LQKENI.

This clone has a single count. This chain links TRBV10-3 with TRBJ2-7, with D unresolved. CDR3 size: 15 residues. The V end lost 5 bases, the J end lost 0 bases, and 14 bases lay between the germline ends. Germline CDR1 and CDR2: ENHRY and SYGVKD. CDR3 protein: CAISPQGASSYEQYF. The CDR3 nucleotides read TGTGCCATCAGTCCCCAAGGAGCTAGCTCCTACGAGCAGTACTTC.

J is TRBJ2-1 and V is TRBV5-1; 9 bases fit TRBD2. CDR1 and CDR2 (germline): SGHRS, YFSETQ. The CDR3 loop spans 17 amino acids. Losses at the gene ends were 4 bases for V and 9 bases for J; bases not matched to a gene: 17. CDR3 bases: TGCGCCAGCAGCCGTACAGGGACTAGCCGAGCCGCCGGTGAGCAGTTCTTC. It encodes CASSRTGTSRAAGEQFF.

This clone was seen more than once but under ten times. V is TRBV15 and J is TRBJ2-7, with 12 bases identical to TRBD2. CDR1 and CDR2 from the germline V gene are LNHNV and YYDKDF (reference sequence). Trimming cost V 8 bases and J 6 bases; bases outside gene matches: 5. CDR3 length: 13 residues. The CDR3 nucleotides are TGTGCCACCCGACCGGGACTAGCGGGCGAGCAGTACTTC. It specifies CATRPGLAGEQYF.

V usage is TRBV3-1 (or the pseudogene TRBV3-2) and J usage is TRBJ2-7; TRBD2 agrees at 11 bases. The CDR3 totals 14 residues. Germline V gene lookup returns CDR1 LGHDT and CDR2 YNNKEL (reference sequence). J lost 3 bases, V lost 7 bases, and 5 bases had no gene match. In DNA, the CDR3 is TGTGCCAGCATGGGGCTAGCGGGGGGCTACGAGCAGTACTTC. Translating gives CASMGLAGGYEQYF.